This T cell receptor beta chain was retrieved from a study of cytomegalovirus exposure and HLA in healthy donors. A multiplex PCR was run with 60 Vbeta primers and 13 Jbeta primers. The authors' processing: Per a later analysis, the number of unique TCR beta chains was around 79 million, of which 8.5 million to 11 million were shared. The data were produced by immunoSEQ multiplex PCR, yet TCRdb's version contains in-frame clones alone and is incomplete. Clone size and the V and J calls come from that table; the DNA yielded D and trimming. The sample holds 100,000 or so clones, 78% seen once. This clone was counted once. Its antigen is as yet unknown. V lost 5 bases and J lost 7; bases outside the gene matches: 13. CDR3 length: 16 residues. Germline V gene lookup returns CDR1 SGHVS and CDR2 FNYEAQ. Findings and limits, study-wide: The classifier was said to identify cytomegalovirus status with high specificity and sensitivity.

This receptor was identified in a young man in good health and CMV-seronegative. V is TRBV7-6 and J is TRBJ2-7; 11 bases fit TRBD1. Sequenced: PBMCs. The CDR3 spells CASSTLPGQGALEQYF. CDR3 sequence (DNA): TGTGCCAGCAGCACCCTCCCTGGACAGGGGGCCCTTGAGCAGTACTTC.